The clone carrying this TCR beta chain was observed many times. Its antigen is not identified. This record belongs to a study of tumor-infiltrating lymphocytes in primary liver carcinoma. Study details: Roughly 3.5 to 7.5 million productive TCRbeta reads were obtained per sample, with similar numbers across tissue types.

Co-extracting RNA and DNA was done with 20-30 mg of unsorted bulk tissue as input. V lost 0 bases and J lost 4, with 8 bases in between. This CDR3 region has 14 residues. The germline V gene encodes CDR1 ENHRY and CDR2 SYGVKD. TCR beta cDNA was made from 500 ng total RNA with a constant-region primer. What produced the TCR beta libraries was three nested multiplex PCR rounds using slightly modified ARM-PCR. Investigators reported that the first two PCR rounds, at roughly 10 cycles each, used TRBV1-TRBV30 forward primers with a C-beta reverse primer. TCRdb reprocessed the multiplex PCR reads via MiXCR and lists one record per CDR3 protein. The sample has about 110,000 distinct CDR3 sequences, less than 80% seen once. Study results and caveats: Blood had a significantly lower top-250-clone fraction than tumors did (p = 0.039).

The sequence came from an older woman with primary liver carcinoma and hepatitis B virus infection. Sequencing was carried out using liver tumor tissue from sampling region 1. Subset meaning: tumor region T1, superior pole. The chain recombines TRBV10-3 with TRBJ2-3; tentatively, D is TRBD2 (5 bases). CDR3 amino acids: CAISESPSPDTQYF. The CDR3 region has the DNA TGTGCCATCAGTGAGTCCCCTAGCCCAGATACGCAGTATTTT.